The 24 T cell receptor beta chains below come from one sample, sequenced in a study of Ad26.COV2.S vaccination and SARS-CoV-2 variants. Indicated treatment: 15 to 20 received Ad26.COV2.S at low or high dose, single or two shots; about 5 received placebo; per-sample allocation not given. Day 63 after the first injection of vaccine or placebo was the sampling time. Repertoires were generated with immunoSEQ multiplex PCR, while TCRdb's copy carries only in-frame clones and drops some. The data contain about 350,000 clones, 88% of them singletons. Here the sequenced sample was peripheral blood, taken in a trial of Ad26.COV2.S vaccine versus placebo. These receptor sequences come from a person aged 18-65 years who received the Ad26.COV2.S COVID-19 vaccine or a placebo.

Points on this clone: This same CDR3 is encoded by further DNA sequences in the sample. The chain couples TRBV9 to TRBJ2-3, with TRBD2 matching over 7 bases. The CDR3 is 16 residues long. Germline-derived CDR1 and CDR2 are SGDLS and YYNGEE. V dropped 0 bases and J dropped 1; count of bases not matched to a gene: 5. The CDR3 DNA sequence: TGTGCCAGCAGCGTAGGGGGGGGAGCTGGCACAGATACGCAGTATTTT. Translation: CASSVGGGAGTDTQYF.

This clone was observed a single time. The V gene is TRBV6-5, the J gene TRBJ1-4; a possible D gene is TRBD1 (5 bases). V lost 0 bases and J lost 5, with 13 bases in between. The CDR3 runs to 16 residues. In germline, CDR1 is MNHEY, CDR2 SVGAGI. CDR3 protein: CASSYSGDSINEKLFF. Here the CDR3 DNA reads TGTGCCAGCAGTTACTCGGGGGACTCTATCAATGAAAAACTGTTTTTT.

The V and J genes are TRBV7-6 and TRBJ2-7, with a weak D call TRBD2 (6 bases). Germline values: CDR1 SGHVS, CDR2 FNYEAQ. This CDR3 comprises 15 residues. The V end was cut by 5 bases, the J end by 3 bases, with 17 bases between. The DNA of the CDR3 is TGTGCCAGCAGCCGAGCCGTTGGGGGGAGCTACGAGCAGTACTTC. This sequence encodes CASSRAVGGSYEQYF. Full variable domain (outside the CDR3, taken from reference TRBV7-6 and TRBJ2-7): GAGVSQSPRYKVTKRGQDVALRCDPISGHVSLYWYRQALGQGPEFLTYFNYEAQQDKSGLPNDRFSAERPEGSISTLTIQRTEQRDSAMYRCASSRAVGGSYEQYFGPGTRLTVT.

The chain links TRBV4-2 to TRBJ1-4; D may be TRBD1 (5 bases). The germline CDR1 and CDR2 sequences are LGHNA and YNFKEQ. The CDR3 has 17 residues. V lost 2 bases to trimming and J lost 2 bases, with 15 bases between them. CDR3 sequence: CASSQKRGEGTNEKLFF. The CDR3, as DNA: TGTGCCAGCAGCCAAAAACGGGGGGAGGGTACTAATGAAAAACTGTTTTTT.

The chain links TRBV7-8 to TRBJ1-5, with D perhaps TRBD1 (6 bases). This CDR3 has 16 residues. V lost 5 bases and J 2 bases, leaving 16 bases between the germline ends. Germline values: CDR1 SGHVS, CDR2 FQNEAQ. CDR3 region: CASSPDRSSGNQPQHF. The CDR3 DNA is TGTGCCAGCAGCCCAGACAGGAGTTCAGGCAATCAGCCCCAGCATTTT.

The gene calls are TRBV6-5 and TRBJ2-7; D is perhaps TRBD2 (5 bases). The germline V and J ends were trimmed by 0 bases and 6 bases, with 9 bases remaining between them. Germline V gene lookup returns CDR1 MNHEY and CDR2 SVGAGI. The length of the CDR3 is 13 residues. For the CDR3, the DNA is TGTGCCAGCAGTTACTCCCATGCGGGCGAGCAGTACTTC. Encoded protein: CASSYSHAGEQYF.

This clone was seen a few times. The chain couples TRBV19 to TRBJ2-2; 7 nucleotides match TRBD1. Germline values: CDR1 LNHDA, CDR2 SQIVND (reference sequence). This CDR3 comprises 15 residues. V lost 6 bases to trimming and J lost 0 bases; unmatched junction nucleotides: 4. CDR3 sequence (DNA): TGTGCCAGTAGGCTGGGACAGACGAACACCGGGGAGCTGTTTTTT. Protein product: CASRLGQTNTGELFF.

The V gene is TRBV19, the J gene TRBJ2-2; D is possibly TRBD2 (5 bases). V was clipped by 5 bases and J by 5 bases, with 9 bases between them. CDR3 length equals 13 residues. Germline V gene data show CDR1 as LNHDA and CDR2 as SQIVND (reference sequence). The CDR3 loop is CASSRTRTGELFF. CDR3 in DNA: TGTGCCAGTAGTCGTACTAGAACCGGGGAGCTGTTTTTT.

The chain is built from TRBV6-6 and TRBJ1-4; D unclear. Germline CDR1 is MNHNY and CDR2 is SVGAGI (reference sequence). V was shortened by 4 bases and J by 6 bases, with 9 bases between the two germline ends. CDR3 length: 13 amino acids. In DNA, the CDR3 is TGTGCCAGCAGTTCTTGGGGAGATGAAAAACTGTTTTTT. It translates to CASSSWGDEKLFF.

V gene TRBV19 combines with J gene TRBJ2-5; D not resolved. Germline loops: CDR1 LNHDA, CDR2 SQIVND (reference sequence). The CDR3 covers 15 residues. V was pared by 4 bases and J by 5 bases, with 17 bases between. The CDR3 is CASSKRLWNGETQYF. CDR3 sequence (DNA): TGTGCCAGTAGTAAAAGGTTGTGGAATGGGGAGACCCAGTACTTC. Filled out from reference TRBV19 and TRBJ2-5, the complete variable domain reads DGGITQSPKYLFRKEGQNVTLSCEQNLNHDAMYWYRQDPGQGLRLIYYSQIVNDFQKGDIAEGYSVSREKKESFPLTVTSAQKNPTAFYLCASSKRLWNGETQYFGPGTRLLVL.

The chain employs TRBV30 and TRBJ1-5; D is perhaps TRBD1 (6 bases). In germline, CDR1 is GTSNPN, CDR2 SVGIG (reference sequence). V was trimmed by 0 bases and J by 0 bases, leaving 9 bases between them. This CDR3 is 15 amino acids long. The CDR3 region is CAWSVGGNSNQPQHF. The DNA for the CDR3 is TGTGCCTGGAGTGTAGGGGGGAATAGCAATCAGCCCCAGCATTTT.

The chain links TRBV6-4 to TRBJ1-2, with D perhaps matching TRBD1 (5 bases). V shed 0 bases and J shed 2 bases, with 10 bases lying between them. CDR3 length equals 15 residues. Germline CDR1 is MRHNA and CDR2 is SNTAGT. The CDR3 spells CASSDSGQLNYGYTF. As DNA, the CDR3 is TGTGCCAGCAGTGACTCGGGGCAGCTGAACTATGGCTACACCTTC.

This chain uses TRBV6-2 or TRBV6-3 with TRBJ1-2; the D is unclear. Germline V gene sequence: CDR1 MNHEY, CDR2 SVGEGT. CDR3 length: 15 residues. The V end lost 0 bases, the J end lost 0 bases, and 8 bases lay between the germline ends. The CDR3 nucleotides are TGTGCCAGCAGTTACTCCCTCGAGCCTAACTATGGCTACACCTTC. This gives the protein CASSYSLEPNYGYTF.

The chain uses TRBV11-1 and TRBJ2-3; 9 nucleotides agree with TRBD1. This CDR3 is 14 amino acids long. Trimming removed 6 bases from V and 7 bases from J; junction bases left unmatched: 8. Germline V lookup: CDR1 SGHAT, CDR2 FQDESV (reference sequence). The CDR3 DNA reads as TGTGCCAGCAGTACGGACAGGGGTCGGAATACGCAGTATTTT. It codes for CASSTDRGRNTQYF.

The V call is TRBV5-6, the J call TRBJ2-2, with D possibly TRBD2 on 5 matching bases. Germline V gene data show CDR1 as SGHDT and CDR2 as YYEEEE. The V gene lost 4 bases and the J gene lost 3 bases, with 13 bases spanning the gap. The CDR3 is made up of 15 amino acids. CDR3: CASSPPGSHTGELFF. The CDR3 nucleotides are TGTGCCAGCAGCCCTCCGGGATCCCACACCGGGGAGCTGTTTTTT.

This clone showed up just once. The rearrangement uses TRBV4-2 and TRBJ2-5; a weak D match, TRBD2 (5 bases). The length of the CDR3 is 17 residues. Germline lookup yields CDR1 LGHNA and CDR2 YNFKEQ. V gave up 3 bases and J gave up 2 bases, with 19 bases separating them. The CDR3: CASSHSLRWGEQETQYF. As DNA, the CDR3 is TGTGCCAGCAGCCATTCGCTCCGTTGGGGAGAACAAGAGACCCAGTACTTC.

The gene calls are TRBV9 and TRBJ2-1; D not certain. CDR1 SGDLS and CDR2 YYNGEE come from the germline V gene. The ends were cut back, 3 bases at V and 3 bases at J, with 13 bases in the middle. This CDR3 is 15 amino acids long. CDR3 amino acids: CASSAQTSNYNEQFF. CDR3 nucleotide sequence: TGTGCCAGCAGCGCTCAGACCTCCAACTACAATGAGCAGTTCTTC.

The CDR3 is CASSVSSEQFF. The CDR3 region has the DNA TGTGCCAGCAGCGTAAGCAGTGAGCAGTTCTTC. V gene TRBV9 combines with J gene TRBJ2-1, with unresolved D. The V end was cut by 1 base, the J end by 9 bases, with 5 bases between. Germline V gives CDR1 SGDLS, CDR2 YYNGEE. There are 11 residues in the CDR3.

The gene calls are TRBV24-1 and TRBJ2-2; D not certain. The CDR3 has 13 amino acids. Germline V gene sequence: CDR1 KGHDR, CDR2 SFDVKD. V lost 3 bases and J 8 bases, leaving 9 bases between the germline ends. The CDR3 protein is CATSDMRAGELFF. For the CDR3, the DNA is TGTGCCACCAGTGATATGAGAGCGGGGGAGCTGTTTTTT.

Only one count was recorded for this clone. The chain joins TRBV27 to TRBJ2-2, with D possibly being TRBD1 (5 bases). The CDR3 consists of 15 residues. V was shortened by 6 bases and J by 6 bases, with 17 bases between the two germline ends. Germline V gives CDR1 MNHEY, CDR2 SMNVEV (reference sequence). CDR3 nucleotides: TGTGCCAGCAGGCCCTTGACAGTCGTGGCCGGGGAGCTGTTTTTT. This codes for CASRPLTVVAGELFF.

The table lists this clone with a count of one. DNA of the CDR3: TGTGCCAGCAGTTTGGCGGTGACAGGGGAGGGCAATCAGCCCCAGCATTTT. Its protein product is CASSLAVTGEGNQPQHF. The J gene is TRBJ1-5, the V gene TRBV27, with 8 bases fitting TRBD1. The V gene's germline CDR1 is MNHEY and CDR2 SMNVEV (reference sequence). The J segment lost 2 bases and the V segment lost 3 bases, leaving 9 bases of the junction unmatched. The CDR3 contains 17 residues.

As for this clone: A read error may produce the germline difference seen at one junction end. The CDR3 DNA follows: TGTGCCAGCAGACAAGACCCCTTTTCTATACAGGGATCGAACACTGAAGCTTTCTTT. Its protein product is CASRQDPFSIQGSNTEAFF. The chain has TRBV4-2 and TRBJ1-1; possibly TRBD1 for D (6 bases). Germline V CDR1 and CDR2: LGHNA, YNFKEQ. CDR3 length: 19 amino acids.

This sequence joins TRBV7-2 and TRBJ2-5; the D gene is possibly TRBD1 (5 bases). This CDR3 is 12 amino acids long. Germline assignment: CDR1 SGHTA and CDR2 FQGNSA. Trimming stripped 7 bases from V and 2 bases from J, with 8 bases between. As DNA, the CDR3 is TGTGCCAGCAAGGGGATACAAGAGACCCAGTACTTC. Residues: CASKGIQETQYF. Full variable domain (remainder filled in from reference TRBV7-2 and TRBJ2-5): GAGVSQSPSNKVTEKGKDVELRCDPISGHTALYWYRQSLGQGLEFLIYFQGNSAPDKSGLPSDRFSAERTGGSVSTLTIQRTQQEDSAVYLCASKGIQETQYFGPGTRLLVL.

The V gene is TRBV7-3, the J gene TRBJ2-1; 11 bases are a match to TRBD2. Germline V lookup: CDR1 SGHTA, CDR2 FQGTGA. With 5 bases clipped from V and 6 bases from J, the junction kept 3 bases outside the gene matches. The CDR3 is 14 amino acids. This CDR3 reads CASSPLAGGNEQFF. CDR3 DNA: TGTGCCAGCAGCCCCCTAGCGGGAGGCAATGAGCAGTTCTTC.